This T cell receptor (beta chain) was recovered during a study of blood T cell repertoires in COVID-19. Profiled with immunoSEQ multiplex PCR; TCRdb holds only in-frame clones, not every one. The table has 250,000 to 300,000 clones, 70% to 90% seen once. The CDR3 runs 13 residues. The V gene end was trimmed by 6 bases and the J gene end by 6 bases; junction bases not matched to a gene: 5. This sequence joins TRBV12-3 or TRBV12-4 and TRBJ2-7, with 10 positions matching TRBD1. The sequenced material came from peripheral blood. This receptor was taken from a man aged 18 to 30 with active or convalescent COVID-19. The CDR3 DNA sequence: TGTGCCAGCAGGGGGACAGGGGAATTCGAGCAGTACTTC. It translates to CASRGTGEFEQYF.